Shown below are 18 T cell receptor beta chains from a single sample sequenced in a study of neoadjuvant nivolumab and ipilimumab in lung cancer. Clones were sequenced by immunoSEQ multiplex PCR, and TCRdb holds only the in-frame ones, with some missing. The table has 40,000 to 60,000 clones, 85% to 90% seen once. The specimen was blood, collected before neoadjuvant nivolumab, alone or with ipilimumab. These receptors all stem from an adult with non-small cell lung cancer. Some clones in this sample may be carry-over from other donors' samples.

The chain employs TRBV30 and TRBJ1-5, with unresolved D. Germline CDR1 and CDR2: GTSNPN and SVGIG (reference sequence). The CDR3 length is 13 residues. V lost 0 bases and J lost 5, with 8 bases in between. The CDR3 loop is CAWSVSGYQPQHF. The CDR3 DNA reads TGTGCCTGGAGTGTATCTGGTTATCAGCCCCAGCATTTT.

The V and J genes are TRBV28 and TRBJ1-2; no clear D. CDR3 length equals 13 residues. Germline values: CDR1 MDHEN, CDR2 SYDVKM. Trimming took 6 bases from V and 5 from J, leaving 13 bases between them. The CDR3 here is CASRGGDRYGYTF. The CDR3 region has the DNA TGTGCCAGCAGAGGCGGCGACCGGTATGGCTACACCTTC.

This rearrangement joins TRBV4-3 to TRBJ2-1; the match to TRBD2 covers 12 bases. V lost 1 base and J lost 7; bases outside the gene matches: 2. This CDR3 has 15 amino acids. From germline, CDR1 is LGHNA and CDR2 YSLEER. CDR3 DNA sequence: TGCGCCAGCAGCCAAGTGGGACTAGCGGGTAATGAGCAGTTCTTC. Translation gives CASSQVGLAGNEQFF.

The J gene is TRBJ1-2, the V gene TRBV4-1, with TRBD1 as a possible D gene (5 bases). CDR3 length: 13 residues. Germline CDR1 reads MGHRA; CDR2 reads YSYEKL. Trimming left V 10 bases short and J 5 bases short, with 17 bases between. CDR3 DNA sequence: TGCGCCACCTCACCCAGGGACGAGTATGGCTACACCTTC. Translation gives CATSPRDEYGYTF.

The rearrangement uses TRBV10-3 and TRBJ2-1; 9 bases map to TRBD2. The V gene's germline CDR1 is ENHRY and CDR2 SYGVKD. This CDR3 comprises 10 residues. J was trimmed by 13 bases and V by 8 bases; bases with no gene match: 3. The CDR3 DNA follows: TGTGCCATCGGAGGGACTAGCCAGTTCTTC. It is translated as CAIGGTSQFF.

The chain joins TRBV7-9 to TRBJ1-1, with D hard to call. This CDR3 has 16 amino acids. V lost 1 base to trimming and J lost 0 bases, with 12 bases between them. Germline values: CDR1 SEHNR, CDR2 FQNEAQ (reference sequence). In nucleotides, the CDR3 is TGTGCCAGCAGCTTAGACGGTGGAGGAATGAACACTGAAGCTTTCTTT. Its translation is CASSLDGGGMNTEAFF.

This clone was seen a few times. The chain recombines TRBV14 with TRBJ2-2; 9 nucleotides line up with TRBD2. V lost 1 base and J lost 7; bases outside the gene matches: 7. This CDR3 is 16 amino acids long. Germline V CDR1 and CDR2: SGHDN, FVKESK. The DNA of the CDR3 is TGTGCCAGCAGCCAAGTCCGGGGTAGCGGGAGCGGGGAGCTGTTTTTT. Translation: CASSQVRGSGSGELFF.

The V call is TRBV9, the J call TRBJ2-3; 12 bases fit TRBD1. The junction had 13 bases not matched to a gene; V was cut back by 3 bases and J by 2 bases. CDR1 and CDR2 from the germline V gene are SGDLS and YYNGEE. This CDR3 region has 19 residues. The CDR3 region is CASSAGTGGGLGTTDTQYF. The CDR3 nucleotides read TGTGCCAGCAGCGCAGGGACAGGGGGCGGACTAGGGACCACAGATACGCAGTATTTT.

This rearrangement joins TRBV7-9 to TRBJ2-3; D unresolved. CDR1 is SEHNR and CDR2 is FQNEAQ in the germline V gene (reference sequence). Trimming took 1 base from V and 13 from J, leaving 15 bases between them. CDR3 length equals 13 residues. The CDR3 sequence: CASSLDVGVRKYF. Written as DNA, the CDR3 is TGTGCCAGCAGCTTAGATGTTGGCGTTAGAAAGTATTTT.

V usage is TRBV11-2 and J usage is TRBJ2-5; maybe TRBD1 (8 bases). This CDR3 has 13 residues. The V end lost 5 bases, the J end lost 9 bases, and 16 bases lay between the germline ends. Germline V lookup: CDR1 SGHAT, CDR2 FQNNGV. The CDR3 DNA reads TGTGCCAGCAGCGCGACAGGGGAGGGCGCCCAGTACTTC. Translating it yields CASSATGEGAQYF.

V is TRBV5-6 and J is TRBJ1-2; TRBD1 might be the D (6 bases). Germline-derived CDR1 and CDR2 are SGHDT and YYEEEE. The CDR3 consists of 12 residues. V dropped 7 bases and J dropped 4 bases, with 11 bases sitting between them. CDR3 sequence (DNA): TGTGCCAGCTTTCAGGGGCGCTATGGCTACACCTTC. Its translation is CASFQGRYGYTF. The entire variable domain, with the rest obtained from reference TRBV5-6 and TRBJ1-2, is as follows: DAGVTQSPTHLIKTRGQQVTLRCSPKSGHDTVSWYQQALGQGPQFIFQYYEEEERQRGNFPDRFSGHQFPNYSSELNVNALLLGDSALYLCASFQGRYGYTFGSGTRLTVV.

The chain carries TRBV5-1 and TRBJ2-7; TRBD2 matches at 9 bases. Germline values: CDR1 SGHRS, CDR2 YFSETQ. CDR3 length: 13 amino acids. V lost 5 bases to trimming and J lost 5 bases; unmatched junction nucleotides: 5. The CDR3 sequence is CASRSSGTDEQYF. CDR3 DNA: TGCGCCAGCAGATCTAGCGGGACCGACGAGCAGTACTTC.

The chain links TRBV18 to TRBJ2-1; 8 nucleotides line up with TRBD1. Germline lookup yields CDR1 KGHSH and CDR2 LQKENI. The CDR3 loop spans 15 amino acids. V lost 0 bases to trimming and J lost 5 bases; unmatched junction nucleotides: 3. The CDR3 reads CASSPPLQGDNEQFF. The CDR3 DNA reads as TGTGCCAGCTCACCACCGTTACAGGGGGACAATGAGCAGTTCTTC.

This chain connects TRBV5-1 to TRBJ2-7; TRBD1 matches 7 bases. Germline V CDR1 and CDR2: SGHRS, YFSETQ. This CDR3 is 15 amino acids long. After removal of 2 bases from V and 3 bases from J, the junction contained 8 bases not matched to a gene. The DNA for the CDR3 is TGCGCCAGCAGCTTCTCGGGACAGAGCTACTACGAGCAGTACTTC. Its translation is CASSFSGQSYYEQYF.

This clone was counted a single time. The rearrangement uses TRBV9 and TRBJ1-2; possible D gene TRBD1, 5 bases. Germline V gene data show CDR1 as SGDLS and CDR2 as YYNGEE. Trimming shortened V by 2 bases and J by 7 bases, and 9 bases separated the two germline ends. The CDR3 length is 12 residues. The CDR3 region has the DNA TGTGCCAGCAGCGTGCCGGGGGTTGGCTACACCTTC. This translates into CASSVPGVGYTF.

In this sample, this clone turned up once. The V and J genes are TRBV15 and TRBJ2-2, with D possibly matching TRBD2 (6 bases). CDR3 length: 17 amino acids. CDR1 and CDR2 (germline): LNHNV, YYDKDF (reference sequence). V was pared by 0 bases and J by 2 bases, with 13 bases between. The CDR3 DNA reads as TGTGCCACCAGCAGAGATCTGAGGGCGGGAAACACCGGGGAGCTGTTTTTT. Its translation is CATSRDLRAGNTGELFF.

This chain connects TRBV18 to TRBJ2-7; D is perhaps TRBD1 (6 bases). The CDR3 has 14 amino acids. Trimming took 2 bases from V and 9 from J, leaving 17 bases between them. Germline loops: CDR1 KGHSH, CDR2 LQKENI. The CDR3 nucleotides read TGTGCCAGCTCACCAGACAGGTCAAGGGGTTGGCAGTACTTC. As protein: CASSPDRSRGWQYF.

This chain joins TRBV19 and TRBJ2-7; weak D call: TRBD1 (6 bases). Germline assignment: CDR1 LNHDA and CDR2 SQIVND (reference sequence). This CDR3 is 12 amino acids long. Trimming removed 9 bases at V and 5 bases at J, with 14 bases between. CDR3: CASGDMRDEQYF. CDR3 DNA sequence: TGTGCCAGCGGGGACATGCGAGACGAGCAGTACTTC.